This TCR beta chain is from a study of CXCR3-negative and CXCR3-positive naive CD8 T cells. This CDR3 spans 14 amino acids. Looked up from germline, CDR1 is SGHAT and CDR2 is FQDESV (reference sequence). The libraries of TRB cDNA were constructed through 5' RACE using UMI labels. Reprocessing the 5' RACE reads, TCRdb reports a single entry for every CDR3 protein and omits DNA. The sample data list about 150,000 distinct CDR3 sequences. General study results and limits: Naive CXCR3-negative cells resembled naive CXCR3-positive cells in TRBV-TRBJ usage; memory cells differed. Both naive subsets showed comparably high diversity, and memory CD8+ cells showed much lower diversity. Compared with CXCR3-negative naive cells, CXCR3-positive naive cells showed more hydrophobic TRB CDR3s. Cryopreserved cells showed partially decreased CXCR3 expression, and most assays used fresh PBMCs.

With regard to this clonotype: Antigen: not known.

The rearrangement links TRBV11-1 to TRBJ2-5. This TCR came from a human donor in good health. Some clones in this sample may be carry-over from other donors' samples. The sequencing sample was made of naive CXCR3+ CD8+ T cells from blood. Subset specified: CD45RO-CCR7+CD27+CD95- naive CD8+ T cells expressing CXCR3 (TNR3+). CDR3: CASSFSGGSETQYF.